The following is a T cell receptor (beta chain) sequence with its context. The record originates from a study of radiotherapy plus CTLA-4 blockade in lung cancer. The V gene lost 6 bases and the J gene lost 9 bases, with 24 bases spanning the gap. This CDR3 has 15 residues. Germline loops: CDR1 MGHRA, CDR2 YSYEKL. The assay was immunoSEQ multiplex PCR, and TCRdb's table has in-frame clones only and misses some. The data hold 48,000 or so clones, with roughly four fifths observed a single time. This clonotype was obtained from a human donor with non-small cell lung cancer whose response to radiotherapy plus ipilimumab could not be evaluated. The source was peripheral blood, collected from a patient treated with radiotherapy plus ipilimumab. V usage is TRBV4-1 and J usage is TRBJ2-7, with D possibly being TRBD1 (5 bases). The DNA of the CDR3 is TGCGCCAGCAGTCGAGCCGTCCAGGCACTACAGGTGCAGTACTTC. This gives the protein CASSRAVQALQVQYF.